The clone carrying this T cell receptor (beta chain) came up many times. This entry belongs to a study of T-cell reconstitution after alpha-beta-depleted transplantation in children. Library preparation (for TCRbeta) was performed with unique molecular identifiers. From the PCR reads, TCRdb called clonotypes with MiXCR, one entry per CDR3 protein. Of tens of thousands of distinct CDR3 sequences listed, over 4.5% are singletons. Deletions cut 4 bases from V and 2 bases from J, with 3 bases between. Looked up from germline, CDR1 is SGHRS and CDR2 is YFSETQ. The length of the CDR3 is 11 residues. The TCR originated in a boy less than two years old who had a stem cell transplant for acute myeloid leukemia, so the T cells may come from the graft donor. The V call is TRBV5-1, the J call TRBJ2-5; no definite D call. This specimen was PBMCs, mostly from graft donor cells, taken 180 days after TCRalphabeta/CD19-depleted stem cell transplant. CDR3: CASSRQETQYF. The DNA for the CDR3 is TGCGCCAGCAGCAGGCAAGAGACCCAGTACTTC.